The clone carrying this TCR beta chain has a handful of counts. What it binds is unknown. These data are taken from a study of T cells after yellow fever vaccination. Findings and caveats of the study: Highly abundant clonotypes carried over from the bulk population could end up in FACS-sorted repertoires as contaminants. After the booster, about 95% of CD4 and 88% of CD8 primary-response clones were re-detected.

Universal primer sites and UMIs were introduced during 5'RACE template-switching synthesis of TCR cDNA. TCRdb ran MiXCR on the 5' RACE reads and lists one entry per CDR3 protein. Found here are roughly 300,000 distinct CDR3 sequences, roughly 8.6% of them singletons; the top ten hold 17%. The TCR comes from a man aged 18 to 30 who received the YFV17D yellow fever vaccine. The material was PBMCs, obtained roughly 47 days after the first yellow fever vaccination.

The CDR3 sequence is CASSYPQGMAYGYTF. The CDR3 DNA reads TGTGCCAGCAGTTACCCACAGGGGATGGCCTATGGCTACACCTTC. The V gene is TRBV6-2 or TRBV6-3, the J gene TRBJ1-2; the match to TRBD1 covers 7 bases. V lost 2 bases and J lost 4; bases outside the gene matches: 7. CDR3 length: 15 residues. Germline lookup yields CDR1 MNHEY and CDR2 SVGEGT.